These 31 T cell receptor beta chains were all obtained from the same sample, sequenced in a study of CD8+CD57+ T cells in acquired aplastic anemia. Only patients with CD8+CD57+ cell expansion on flow cytometry were chosen for sequencing. Both TCR beta VDJ combination and CDR3 sequence profiling were carried out. Genomic DNA was the template for this profiling. MiXCR, run by TCRdb on the reads, gives a single entry per CDR3 protein. The table records roughly 200,000 distinct CDR3 sequences, about three fifths of them present only once. Sequencing input: sorted CD4+, CD8+, or CD8+CD57+ T cells (not recorded which) from PBMCs. These receptors were obtained from a human donor with aplastic anemia.

This clonotype appeared once. The chain uses TRBV7-2 and TRBJ2-3; D uncertain. Per the germline V gene, CDR1 is SGHTA and CDR2 is FQGNSA. The CDR3 loop spans 14 amino acids. Trimming took off 2 bases at V and 5 bases at J, with 11 bases between the two ends. In DNA, the CDR3 is TGTGCCAGCAGCTTACGGCACAAACAAGATACGCAGTATTTT. It yields the protein CASSLRHKQDTQYF.

J is TRBJ1-2 and V is TRBV29-1; D unresolved. Trimming stripped 6 bases from V and 7 bases from J, with 15 bases between. The germline V gene encodes CDR1 SQVTM and CDR2 ANQGSEA. This CDR3 spans 12 amino acids. As DNA, the CDR3 is TGCAGCGTGGCCGGGGTTCTGGGTGGCTACACCTTC. This gives the protein CSVAGVLGGYTF.

The rearrangement uses TRBV7-3 and TRBJ2-2, with D unclear. This CDR3 spans 15 amino acids. Trimming left V 5 bases short and J 3 bases short, with 13 bases between. Germline V gene sequence: CDR1 SGHTA, CDR2 FQGTGA. In nucleotides, the CDR3 is TGTGCCAGCAGCCCTGACCTAGGGTACACCGGGGAGCTGTTTTTT. Residues: CASSPDLGYTGELFF.

Comments on this clonotype: This could be a read error, since a much larger clone is one nucleotide away. The chain links TRBV27 to TRBJ2-7; D is possibly TRBD2 (5 bases). This CDR3 contains 13 residues. V was cut by 4 bases and J by 4 bases, with 11 bases left in between. Germline CDR1 is MNHEY and CDR2 is SMNVEV (reference sequence). Here the CDR3 reads CASSSGVEYEQYF. In DNA form, the CDR3 reads TGTGCCAGCAGTTCCGGGGTAGAGTACGAGCAGTACTTC.

The chain links TRBV12-3 or TRBV12-4 to TRBJ2-1; D is ambiguous. Trimming removed 7 bases from V and 4 bases from J, with 11 bases in between. The CDR3 length is 13 residues. This CDR3 reads CASIPSWYNEQFF. The CDR3 DNA sequence: TGTGCCAGCATCCCGAGTTGGTACAATGAGCAGTTCTTC.

As DNA, the CDR3 is TGCGCCAGCAGCTTGTTCCGAGGCGGGAACACTGAAGCTTTCTTT. It yields the protein CASSLFRGGNTEAFF. The chain carries TRBV5-1 and TRBJ1-1, with unresolved D. This CDR3 has 15 residues. The ends were cut back, 1 base at V and 1 base at J, with 11 bases in the middle. The germline V gene encodes CDR1 SGHRS and CDR2 YFSETQ.

This chain links TRBV9 with TRBJ2-5; weak D call: TRBD2 (5 bases). The CDR3 consists of 14 residues. V was shortened by 7 bases and J by 2 bases, with 15 bases between the two germline ends. Per the germline V gene, CDR1 is SGDLS and CDR2 is YYNGEE. The CDR3 region is CASHKETKQETQYF. The CDR3 DNA reads as TGTGCCAGCCATAAGGAGACTAAACAAGAGACCCAGTACTTC.

There are a few counts of this clonotype. The genes are TRBV11-2 and TRBJ1-6; D call uncertain. V shed 7 bases and J shed 10 bases, with 14 bases lying between them. CDR1 SGHAT and CDR2 FQNNGV come from the germline V gene. This CDR3 has 13 residues. CDR3 amino acids: CASTPLGVSPLHF. The CDR3 bases are TGTGCCAGCACCCCATTGGGAGTCTCACCCCTCCACTTT.

The gene calls are TRBV20-1 and TRBJ2-3; D unclear. This CDR3 comprises 11 residues. CDR1 DFQATT and CDR2 SNEGSKA come from the germline V gene (reference sequence). V lost 0 bases and J 11 bases, leaving 9 bases between the germline ends. The CDR3 region has the DNA TGCAGTGCTAGAGAGGTGACACAGCAGTATTTT. Translated, it gives CSAREVTQQYF.

This clonotype has only a few counts. V usage is TRBV7-8 and J usage is TRBJ2-5; 8 nucleotides align to TRBD2. This CDR3 contains 13 residues. V gave up 4 bases and J gave up 4 bases; unmatched junction bases: 2. Germline V gene lookup returns CDR1 SGHVS and CDR2 FQNEAQ. The CDR3 is CASSSTSVETQYF. The DNA for the CDR3 is TGTGCCAGCAGCTCGACTAGCGTAGAGACCCAGTACTTC. The whole variable domain, filled in from reference TRBV7-8 and TRBJ2-5, reads GAGVSQSPRYKVAKRGQDVALRCDPISGHVSLFWYQQALGQGPEFLTYFQNEAQLDKSGLPSDRFFAERPEGSVSTLKIQRTQQEDSAVYLCASSSTSVETQYFGPGTRLLVL.

Ten or more counts support this clonotype. Here the CDR3 DNA reads TGTGCCATCCCCGAGGGACAGGGGGGGACTGAAGCTTTCTTT. Its protein product is CAIPEGQGGTEAFF. This chain connects TRBV7-9 to TRBJ1-1; 11 bases align to TRBD1. V lost 10 bases, J lost 5 bases, and 9 bases stayed unmatched. Germline V gene sequence: CDR1 SEHNR, CDR2 FQNEAQ (reference sequence). There are 14 residues in the CDR3. Full variable domain (remainder filled in from reference TRBV7-9 and TRBJ1-1): DTGVSQNPRHKITKRGQNVTFRCDPISEHNRLYWYRQTLGQGPEFLTYFQNEAQLEKSRLLSDRFSAERPKGSFSTLEIQRTEQGDSAMYLCAIPEGQGGTEAFFGQGTRLTVV.

The V gene is TRBV29-1, the J gene TRBJ2-1; the D is unclear. The CDR3 covers 14 residues. Trimming stripped 3 bases from V and 0 bases from J, with 9 bases between. The germline CDR1 and CDR2 sequences are SQVTM and ANQGSEA. CDR3 protein: CSVDGQSSYNEQFF. The CDR3 DNA is TGCAGCGTTGATGGTCAGAGCTCCTACAATGAGCAGTTCTTC.

The rearrangement joins TRBV9 to TRBJ1-1, with unresolved D. CDR3 length: 16 residues. With 3 bases removed from V and 1 base from J, the gap between germline ends came to 16 bases. The germline gives CDR1 SGDLS, CDR2 YYNGEE. For the CDR3, the DNA is TGTGCCAGCAGCGCGGCGGGTGGCAATACGAACACTGAAGCTTTCTTT. Protein: CASSAAGGNTNTEAFF.

The genes are TRBV13 and TRBJ1-2, with D perhaps matching TRBD1 (5 bases). Trimming took off 4 bases at V and 8 bases at J, with 14 bases between the two ends. The CDR3 is 13 amino acids. Germline V lookup: CDR1 PRHDT, CDR2 FYEKMQ (reference sequence). CDR3 bases: TGTGCCAGCAGCTCGCAGGGTGATTGGGGCTACACCTTC. Translation gives CASSSQGDWGYTF.

DNA for the CDR3: TGCAGTGCTAACGGACCCGGGGCAGCCCAGCATTTT. It translates to CSANGPGAAQHF. The chain carries TRBV20-1 and TRBJ1-5, with D perhaps TRBD1 (5 bases). The CDR3 is made up of 12 amino acids. V was cut by 4 bases and J by 11 bases, with 15 bases left in between. Germline V lookup: CDR1 DFQATT, CDR2 SNEGSKA (reference sequence).

The chain couples TRBV7-3 to TRBJ2-7; D is possibly TRBD2 (5 bases). V lost 4 bases, J lost 3 bases, and 16 bases lay in between. This CDR3 spans 15 amino acids. Germline assignment: CDR1 SGHTA and CDR2 FQGTGA. CDR3 nucleotide sequence: TGTGCCAGCAGCTCGTTCGGGAAAGGTGGCTACGAGCAGTACTTC. Its protein product is CASSSFGKGGYEQYF.

V is TRBV7-9 and J is TRBJ2-1, with a possible D match to TRBD1 (6 bases). Germline values: CDR1 SEHNR, CDR2 FQNEAQ (reference sequence). The CDR3 totals 12 residues. Trimming pared 6 bases from V and 9 bases from J, leaving 12 bases between. The CDR3 here is CASSSGVREQFF. CDR3 bases: TGTGCCAGCAGTTCAGGGGTGCGTGAGCAGTTCTTC.

This clonotype occurred a few times. The chain recombines TRBV27 with TRBJ2-3, with 7 bases fitting TRBD2. CDR3 length: 14 amino acids. Germline-derived CDR1 and CDR2 are MNHEY and SMNVEV (reference sequence). V lost 5 bases to trimming and J lost 8 bases; unmatched junction nucleotides: 10. The CDR3 sequence: CASSQNRGVGTQYF. For the CDR3, the DNA is TGTGCCAGCAGTCAAAACCGGGGGGTCGGTACGCAGTATTTT.

The rearrangement joins TRBV20-1 to TRBJ2-7; 7 nucleotides line up with TRBD1. CDR1 and CDR2 (germline): DFQATT, SNEGSKA (reference sequence). V lost 3 bases to trimming and J lost 3 bases; unmatched junction nucleotides: 5. CDR3 length: 13 amino acids. The CDR3 DNA is TGCAGTGCTAGCCGGGACAGTGGCTACGAGCAGTACTTC. Protein: CSASRDSGYEQYF.

The genes are TRBV7-6 and TRBJ1-4; D possibly corresponds to TRBD1 (6 bases). The length of the CDR3 is 15 residues. The germline V gene has CDR1 SGHVS and CDR2 FNYEAQ. Trimming cost V 4 bases and J 1 base, with 10 bases left between them. CDR3 residues: CASSSGGGTNEKLFF. The CDR3 DNA reads TGTGCCAGCAGCTCTGGAGGGGGAACTAATGAAAAACTGTTTTTT.

The rearrangement joins TRBV5-5 to TRBJ1-2; 9 bases match TRBD1. After removal of 3 bases from V and 7 bases from J, the junction contained 7 bases not matched to a gene. CDR3 size: 14 residues. Germline V gene sequence: CDR1 SGHKS, CDR2 YYEKEE (reference sequence). The chain's CDR3 is CASSSHWTGVGYTF. In DNA, the CDR3 is TGTGCCAGCAGCTCCCATTGGACAGGGGTTGGCTACACCTTC.

The chain uses TRBV6-1 and TRBJ2-6; 7 nucleotides agree with TRBD1. The junction had 3 bases not matched to a gene; V was cut back by 8 bases and J by 2 bases. Germline-derived CDR1 and CDR2 are MNHNS and SASEGT. The CDR3 runs to 14 residues. Here the CDR3 DNA reads TGTGCCAGCGTCGACAGGGCTGGGGCCAACGTCCTGACTTTC. It yields the protein CASVDRAGANVLTF.

This clonotype was detected many times. J is TRBJ2-2 and V is TRBV19, with 7 positions matching TRBD1. The CDR3 is 15 residues long. Germline CDR1 is LNHDA and CDR2 is SQIVND (reference sequence). J gave up 4 bases and V 5 bases, and 7 bases lay outside the gene matches. CDR3 coding DNA: TGTGCCAGTAGTTTGGGACAGCTTCCCACCGGGGAGCTGTTTTTT. Amino acid sequence: CASSLGQLPTGELFF.

This clonotype appeared once. This sequence may be a read error, since a much larger clone differs from it by one base. The chain couples TRBV12-3 or TRBV12-4 to TRBJ2-2; D is possibly TRBD1 or TRBD2 (5 bases each). CDR3 length equals 16 residues. The CDR3 DNA follows: TGTGCCAGCAGTTCCTCGACAGAGGTCCTCTCCGGGAAGCTGTTTTTT. It codes for CASSSSTEVLSGKLFF.

V usage is TRBV6-6 and J usage is TRBJ2-3, with TRBD2 matching 11 bases. CDR3 length: 16 amino acids. V shed 2 bases, J shed 4 bases, and the junction held 5 bases outside the gene matches. Looked up from germline, CDR1 is MNHNY and CDR2 is SVGAGI (reference sequence). The CDR3 is CASSYGIAGGPDTQYF. For the CDR3, the DNA is TGTGCCAGCAGTTACGGGATAGCGGGGGGGCCAGATACGCAGTATTTT.

The chain joins TRBV7-2 to TRBJ1-1; D is uncertain. With 0 bases removed from V and 10 bases from J, the gap between germline ends came to 9 bases. CDR3 length equals 12 residues. Germline V lookup: CDR1 SGHTA, CDR2 FQGNSA. CDR3 in amino acids: CASSLAIGIAFF. The CDR3 coding sequence is TGTGCCAGCAGCTTAGCGATTGGGATAGCTTTCTTT.

The chain uses TRBV19 and TRBJ1-2; D uncertain. The CDR3 has 14 amino acids. Germline CDR1 and CDR2: LNHDA and SQIVND (reference sequence). Trimming took 4 bases from V and 0 from J, leaving 9 bases between them. CDR3 in amino acids: CASSTSTANYGYTF. The CDR3 nucleotides are TGTGCCAGTAGTACCTCTACAGCTAACTATGGCTACACCTTC.

The chain links TRBV7-6 to TRBJ2-4, with 7 positions matching TRBD2. Germline V gene sequence: CDR1 SGHVS, CDR2 FNYEAQ. The CDR3 totals 17 residues. The J segment lost 0 bases and the V segment lost 3 bases, leaving 8 bases of the junction unmatched. DNA of the CDR3: TGTGCCAGCAGCTTCCTCAGCGGGGACTTAGCCAAAAACATTCAGTACTTC. Its translation: CASSFLSGDLAKNIQYF.

The chain couples TRBV20-1 to TRBJ1-2; D might be TRBD1 (5 bases). Per the germline V gene, CDR1 is DFQATT and CDR2 is SNEGSKA (reference sequence). The CDR3 consists of 12 residues. Trimming removed 2 bases from V and 6 bases from J, with 10 bases in between. In DNA, the CDR3 is TGCAGTGCTAGACAGGGAGGGCATGGCTACACCTTC. Translating it yields CSARQGGHGYTF.

The V call is TRBV7-9, the J call TRBJ2-3, with D possibly matching TRBD1 (7 bases). Per the germline V gene, CDR1 is SEHNR and CDR2 is FQNEAQ (reference sequence). V dropped 2 bases and J dropped 5 bases, with 14 bases sitting between them. The length of the CDR3 is 15 residues. The DNA of the CDR3 is TGTGCCAGCAGCTTACAGGGGGGCGATGGAGATACGCAGTATTTT. This translates into CASSLQGGDGDTQYF.

This chain uses TRBV15 with TRBJ1-4, with 8 nucleotides matching TRBD1. The CDR3 extends over 16 amino acids. V shed 3 bases, J shed 6 bases, and the junction held 9 bases outside the gene matches. CDR1 and CDR2 (germline): LNHNV, YYDKDF (reference sequence). The CDR3 coding sequence is TGTGCCACCAGCAGGACTCCGGGGACAGGAGATGAAAAACTGTTTTTT. It specifies CATSRTPGTGDEKLFF.